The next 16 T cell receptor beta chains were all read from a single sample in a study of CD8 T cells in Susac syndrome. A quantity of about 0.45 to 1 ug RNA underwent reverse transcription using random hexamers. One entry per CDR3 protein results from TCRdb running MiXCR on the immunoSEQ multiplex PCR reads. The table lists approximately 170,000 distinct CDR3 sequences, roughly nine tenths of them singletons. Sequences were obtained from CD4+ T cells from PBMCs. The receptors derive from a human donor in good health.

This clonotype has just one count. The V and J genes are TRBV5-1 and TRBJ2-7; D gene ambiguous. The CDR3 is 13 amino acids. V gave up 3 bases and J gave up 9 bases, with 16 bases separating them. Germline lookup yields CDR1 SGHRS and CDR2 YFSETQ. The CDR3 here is CASSSRSQNGQYF. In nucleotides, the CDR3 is TGCGCCAGCAGCTCGCGCAGCCAGAACGGGCAGTACTTC.

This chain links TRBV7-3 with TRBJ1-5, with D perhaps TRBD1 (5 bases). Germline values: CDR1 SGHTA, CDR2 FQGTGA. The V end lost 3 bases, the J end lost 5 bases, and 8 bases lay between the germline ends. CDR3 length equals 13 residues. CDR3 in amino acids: CASSFDRYQPQHF. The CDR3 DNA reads TGTGCCAGCAGCTTTGACAGATATCAGCCCCAGCATTTT.

Here the CDR3 DNA reads TGCAGTGCTAGCCAGGGAAATGAGCAGTTCTTC. This codes for CSASQGNEQFF. This sequence joins TRBV20-1 and TRBJ2-1; D may be TRBD1 (5 bases). Trimming stripped 3 bases from V and 7 bases from J, with 7 bases between. The CDR3 spans 11 residues. Looked up from germline, CDR1 is DFQATT and CDR2 is SNEGSKA (reference sequence).

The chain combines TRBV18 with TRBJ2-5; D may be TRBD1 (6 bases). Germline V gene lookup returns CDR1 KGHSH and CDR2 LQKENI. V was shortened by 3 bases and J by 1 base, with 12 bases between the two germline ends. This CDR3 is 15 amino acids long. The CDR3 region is CASSPLQGSQETQYF. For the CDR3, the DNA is TGTGCCAGCTCACCGTTACAGGGAAGCCAAGAGACCCAGTACTTC.

The DNA for the CDR3 is TGTGCCAGCTCACTGGAGCCTCTTGCCCCCCCACAGCCCCAGCATTTT. It translates to CASSLEPLAPPQPQHF. The genes are TRBV18 and TRBJ1-5; unclear D gene. The CDR3 loop spans 16 amino acids. Trimming shortened V by 4 bases and J by 7 bases, and 20 bases separated the two germline ends. Germline loops: CDR1 KGHSH, CDR2 LQKENI.

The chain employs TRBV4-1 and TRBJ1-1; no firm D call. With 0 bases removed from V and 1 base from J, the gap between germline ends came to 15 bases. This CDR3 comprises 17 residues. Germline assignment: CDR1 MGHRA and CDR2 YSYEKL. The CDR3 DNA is TGCGCCAGCAGCCAAGATCGGTCAGCCGTTAGGAACACTGAAGCTTTCTTT. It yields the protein CASSQDRSAVRNTEAFF.

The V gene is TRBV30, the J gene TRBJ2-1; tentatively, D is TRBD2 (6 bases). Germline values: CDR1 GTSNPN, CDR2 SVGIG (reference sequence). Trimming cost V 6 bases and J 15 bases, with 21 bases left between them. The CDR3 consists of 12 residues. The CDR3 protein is CACGYGTPRSFF. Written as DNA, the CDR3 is TGTGCCTGTGGATACGGGACTCCCAGGTCGTTCTTC.

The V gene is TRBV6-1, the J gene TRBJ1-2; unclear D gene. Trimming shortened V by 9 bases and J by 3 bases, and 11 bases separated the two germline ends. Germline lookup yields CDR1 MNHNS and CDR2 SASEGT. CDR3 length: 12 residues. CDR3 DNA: TGTGCCAGTCCGGGCCCTTACTATGGCTACACCTTC. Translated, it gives CASPGPYYGYTF.

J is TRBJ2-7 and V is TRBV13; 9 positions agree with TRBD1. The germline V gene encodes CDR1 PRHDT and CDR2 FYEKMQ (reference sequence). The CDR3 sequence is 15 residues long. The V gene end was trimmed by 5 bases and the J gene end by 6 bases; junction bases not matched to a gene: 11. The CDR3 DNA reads TGTGCCAGCAGCGCAACCGGGACAGGGCTCAGCGAGCAGTACTTC. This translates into CASSATGTGLSEQYF.

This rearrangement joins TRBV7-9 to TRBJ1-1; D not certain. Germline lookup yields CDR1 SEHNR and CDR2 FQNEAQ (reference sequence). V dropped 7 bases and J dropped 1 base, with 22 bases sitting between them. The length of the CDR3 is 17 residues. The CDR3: CASMRSSRDGRNTEAFF. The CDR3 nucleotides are TGTGCCAGCATGCGGAGTTCAAGGGATGGAAGGAACACTGAAGCTTTCTTT.

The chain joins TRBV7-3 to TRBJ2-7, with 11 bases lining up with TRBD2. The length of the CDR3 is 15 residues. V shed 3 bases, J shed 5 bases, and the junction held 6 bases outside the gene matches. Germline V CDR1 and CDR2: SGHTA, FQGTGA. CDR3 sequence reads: CASSFGLAGRDEQYF. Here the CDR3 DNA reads TGTGCCAGCAGCTTCGGACTAGCGGGCCGTGACGAGCAGTACTTC.

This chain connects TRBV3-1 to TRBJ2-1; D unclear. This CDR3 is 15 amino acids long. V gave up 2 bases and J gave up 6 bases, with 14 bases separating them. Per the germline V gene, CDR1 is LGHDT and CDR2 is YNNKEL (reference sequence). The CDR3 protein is CASSQLGFSANEQFF. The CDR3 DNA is TGTGCCAGCAGCCAATTGGGATTTTCTGCCAATGAGCAGTTCTTC.

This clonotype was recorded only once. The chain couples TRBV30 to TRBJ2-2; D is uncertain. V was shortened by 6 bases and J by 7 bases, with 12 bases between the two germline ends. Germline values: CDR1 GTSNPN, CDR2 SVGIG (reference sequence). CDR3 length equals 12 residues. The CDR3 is CACRWGGGELFF. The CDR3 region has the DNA TGTGCCTGCCGGTGGGGTGGCGGGGAGCTGTTTTTT.

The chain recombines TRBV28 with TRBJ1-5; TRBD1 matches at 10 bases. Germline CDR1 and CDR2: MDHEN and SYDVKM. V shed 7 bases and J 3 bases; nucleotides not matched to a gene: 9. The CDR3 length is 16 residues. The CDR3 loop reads CASILGDRGSNQPQHF. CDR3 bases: TGTGCCAGCATCCTAGGGGACAGGGGATCCAATCAGCCCCAGCATTTT. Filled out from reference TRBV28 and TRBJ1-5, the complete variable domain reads DVKVTQSSRYLVKRTGEKVFLECVQDMDHENMFWYRQDPGLGLRLIYFSYDVKMKEKGDIPEGYSVSREKKERFSLILESASTNQTSMYLCASILGDRGSNQPQHFGDGTRLSIL.

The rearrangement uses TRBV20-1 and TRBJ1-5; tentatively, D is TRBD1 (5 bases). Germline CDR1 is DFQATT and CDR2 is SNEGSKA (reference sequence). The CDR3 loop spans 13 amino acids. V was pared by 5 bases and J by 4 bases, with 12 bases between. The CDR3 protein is CSAPGLPNQPQHF. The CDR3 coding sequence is TGCAGTGCTCCGGGGCTCCCAAATCAGCCCCAGCATTTT.

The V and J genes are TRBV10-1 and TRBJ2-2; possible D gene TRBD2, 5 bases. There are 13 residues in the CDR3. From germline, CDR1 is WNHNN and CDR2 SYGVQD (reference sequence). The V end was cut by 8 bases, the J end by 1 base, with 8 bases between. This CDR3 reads CASGSENTGELFF. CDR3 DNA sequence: TGCGCCAGCGGGAGCGAGAACACCGGGGAGCTGTTTTTT.